This T cell receptor beta chain was found in a study of cytomegalovirus exposure and HLA in healthy donors. Study in general: From 150 million to 200 million T cells, an earlier analysis saw 120 million or so unique TCR beta sequences. Notes on the study in general: The study designated around 150 TCR beta chains cytomegalovirus-associated. Highest at DRB1 and lowest at HLA-C, TCR association rates differed among HLA loci in a later analysis.

A note on this clone: Its antigen is unidentified.

PCR amplification relied on 60 Vbeta primers (plus 13 Jbeta primers). Repertoires were generated with immunoSEQ multiplex PCR, while TCRdb's copy carries only in-frame clones and drops some. The table includes more than 150,000 clones, about 88% detected once. Germline V gene sequence: CDR1 SGHRS, CDR2 YFSETQ. The length of the CDR3 is 14 residues. V lost 2 bases to trimming and J lost 2 bases; unmatched junction nucleotides: 3. The sequencing sample was made of PBMCs. This TCR derives from a woman aged 18-29 years in good health and CMV-seronegative. The rearrangement uses TRBV5-1 and TRBJ2-7; 8 bases fit TRBD1. In DNA, the CDR3 is TGCGCCAGCAGCTTAGGACAGGGACCCTACGAGCAGTACTTC. Amino acids: CASSLGQGPYEQYF.